A selection of T cell receptor beta chains follows, all from one sample in a study of T cells after yellow fever vaccination. TCRdb re-called the 5' RACE reads through MiXCR, storing one row per CDR3 protein. The profile covers approximately 240,000 distinct CDR3 sequences, with roughly 3.7% appearing a single time and around 19% taken by the ten largest. The sample here was PBMCs, taken 15 days after the yellow fever booster vaccination. All receptors come from a young man who received the YFV17D yellow fever vaccine. CDR3s include the opening cysteine and the closing phenylalanine or tryptophan. A D gene is named only where the DNA matches it firmly. Size tells how often a clone was seen (once, few, many) or the class of an expanded clone, and some rows leave it out.

>TRBD2|TRBV14|few|17|TRBJ2-3
CASSQEGLAGHTDTQYF
TGTGCCAGCAGCCAAGAAGGACTAGCGGGACACACAGATACGCAGTATTTT
>.|TRBV7-2|many|13|TRBJ2-5
CASSLGARQTQYF
TGTGCCAGCAGCTTAGGAGCTCGGCAGACCCAGTACTTC
>.|TRBV3-1|many|16|TRBJ2-6
CASSQGWTAGANVLTF
TGTGCCAGCAGCCAAGGCTGGACAGCTGGGGCCAACGTCCTGACTTTC
>TRBD1|TRBV20-1|.|15|TRBJ1-2
CSASTYRGRPYGYTF
TGCAGTGCTAGTACCTACAGGGGGCGGCCCTATGGCTACACCTTC
>TRBD1|TRBV3-1|many|14|TRBJ1-2
CASSLTWDSYGYTF
TGTGCCAGCAGCCTTACATGGGACAGCTATGGCTACACCTTC
>.|TRBV7-2|few|13|TRBJ2-1
CASSFGVGGEQFF
TGTGCCAGCAGCTTCGGGGTTGGTGGTGAGCAGTTCTTC
>TRBD2|TRBV29-1|many|13|TRBJ2-3
CSVALAGTDTQYF
TGCAGCGTTGCCCTAGCGGGCACAGATACGCAGTATTTT
>.|TRBV29-1|many|12|TRBJ2-1
CSARPTYNEQFF
TGCAGCGCCAGGCCCACCTACAATGAGCAGTTCTTC
>.|TRBV5-4|many|15|TRBJ2-2
CASSQINTNTGELFF
TGTGCCAGCAGCCAAATCAACACGAACACCGGGGAGCTGTTTTTT
>.|TRBV7-2|many|16|TRBJ2-2
CASSLFSQGNTGELFF
TGTGCCAGCAGCTTATTTTCGCAGGGAAACACCGGGGAGCTGTTTTTT
>.|TRBV14|many|14|TRBJ2-1
CASTRGISYNEQFF
TGTGCCAGCACCCGGGGGATTTCGTACAATGAGCAGTTCTTC
>.|TRBV20-1|many|14|TRBJ2-2
CSATGPQNTGELFF
TGCAGTGCTACAGGGCCTCAGAACACCGGGGAGCTGTTTTTT
>.|TRBV10-3|many|13|TRBJ1-2
CAISVGRDYGYTF
TGTGCCATCAGTGTTGGTCGGGACTATGGCTACACCTTC
>.|TRBV12-3/TRBV12-4|many|12|TRBJ2-1
CASKGPAHEQFF
TGTGCCAGCAAGGGACCCGCCCATGAGCAGTTCTTC
>TRBD1|TRBV10-3|many|14|TRBJ1-4
CAISDPGGNEKLFF
TGTGCCATCAGTGATCCAGGGGGCAATGAAAAACTGTTTTTT
>.|TRBV3-1|many|16|TRBJ2-2
CASSHLWAGTTGELFF
TGTGCCAGCAGCCATTTGTGGGCAGGGACCACCGGGGAGCTGTTTTTT
>.|TRBV12-3/TRBV12-4|many|16|TRBJ2-2
CASSPRRLRGTGELFF
TGTGCCAGCAGTCCTAGGAGACTCCGGGGCACCGGGGAGCTGTTTTTT
>.|TRBV5-5|many|11|TRBJ2-7
CASTSNYEQYF
TGTGCCAGCACCTCTAACTACGAGCAGTACTTC
>.|TRBV7-6|many|11|TRBJ2-1
CASRENNEQFF
TGTGCCAGCAGGGAGAACAATGAGCAGTTCTTC
>.|TRBV6-5|many|11|TRBJ2-7
CASSSWDEQYF
TGTGCCAGCAGCTCATGGGACGAGCAGTACTTC
>TRBD1|TRBV7-3|many|15|TRBJ2-3
CASSLQGASSDTQYF
TGTGCCAGCAGCTTACAGGGGGCGAGCTCAGATACGCAGTATTTT
>.|TRBV10-3|many|14|TRBJ1-2
CAISWDGSNYGYTF
TGTGCCATCTCCTGGGACGGATCTAACTATGGCTACACCTTC
>TRBD1|TRBV20-1|many|13|TRBJ1-2
CSASGTGAYGYTF
TGCAGTGCTAGTGGGACAGGGGCCTATGGCTACACCTTC
>.|TRBV12-3/TRBV12-4|many|14|TRBJ1-3
CASSLLGNGNTIYF
TGTGCCAGCAGTTTATTGGGCAATGGAAACACCATATATTTT
>.|TRBV4-2|many|13|TRBJ1-1
CASSQDLDTEAFF
TGTGCCAGCAGCCAAGACTTGGACACTGAAGCTTTCTTT
>.|TRBV5-4|many|15|TRBJ1-6
CASSPSDGLSSPLHF
TGTGCCAGCAGCCCATCCGACGGACTCTCATCACCCCTCCACTTT
>.|TRBV6-5|many|14|TRBJ2-1
CASSYSARGEKRFF
TGTGCCAGCAGTTACTCTGCCAGGGGCGAGAAGAGGTTCTTC
>.|TRBV25-1|many|14|TRBJ2-4
CASSEEYIGNIQYF
TGTGCCAGCAGTGAAGAGTATATTGGGAACATTCAGTACTTC
>TRBD2|TRBV5-1|many|18|TRBJ2-2
CASSLVDGGGLNTGELFF
TGCGCCAGCAGCTTAGTGGACGGCGGGGGACTGAACACCGGGGAGCTGTTTTTT
>TRBD2|TRBV6-2/TRBV6-3|many|14|TRBJ2-5
CASSYRLAAVTQYF
TGTGCCAGCAGTTACAGGCTAGCGGCCGTGACCCAGTACTTC
>TRBD2|TRBV7-8|many|17|TRBJ2-1
CASSSSSGGAPYNEQFF
TGTGCCAGCAGCTCTTCTAGCGGGGGGGCCCCCTACAATGAGCAGTTCTTC
>.|TRBV7-8|many|17|TRBJ2-2
CASSLDGWGMNTGELFF
TGTGCCAGCAGCTTAGACGGGTGGGGGATGAACACCGGGGAGCTGTTTTTT
>TRBD1|TRBV5-1|many|16|TRBJ2-2
CASSPWTGSNTGELFF
TGCGCCAGCAGCCCGTGGACAGGATCGAACACCGGGGAGCTGTTTTTT
>TRBD1|TRBV12-3/TRBV12-4|many|18|TRBJ2-2
CASSRTSADRGYTGELFF
TGTGCCAGCAGTCGAACCTCCGCGGACAGGGGGTACACCGGGGAGCTGTTTTTT
>.|TRBV25-1|many|14|TRBJ2-7
CASSVTGSLYEQYF
TGTGCCAGCAGTGTAACGGGATCCCTCTACGAGCAGTACTTC
>TRBD2|TRBV12-3/TRBV12-4|many|13|TRBJ2-5
CASSFRGGETQYF
TGTGCCAGCAGTTTTCGGGGGGGGGAGACCCAGTACTTC
>TRBD1|TRBV29-1|many|14|TRBJ2-1
CSVPDRVWNNEQFF
TGCAGCGTCCCTGACAGGGTATGGAACAATGAGCAGTTCTTC
>TRBD1|TRBV4-1|many|19|TRBJ2-5
CASSQVETGGMLNQETQYF
TGCGCCAGCAGCCAAGTCGAAACAGGGGGCATGTTGAACCAAGAGACCCAGTACTTC
>TRBD2|TRBV7-9|many|16|TRBJ2-3
CASSSSLSGVTDTQYF
TGTGCCAGCAGCTCCAGCCTGAGCGGGGTTACAGATACGCAGTATTTT
>TRBD2|TRBV11-3|many|15|TRBJ2-1
CASSPLGGEGNEQFF
TGTGCCAGCAGCCCCTTGGGGGGGGAAGGCAATGAGCAGTTCTTC
>.|TRBV6-6|many|20|TRBJ2-1
CASSYSVLQSSSSSYNEQFF
TGTGCCAGCAGTTACTCTGTCCTCCAATCCTCCAGCAGCTCCTACAATGAGCAGTTCTTC
>TRBD2|TRBV9|many|15|TRBJ2-1
CASSVVAGPYNEQFF
TGTGCCAGCAGCGTAGTAGCGGGGCCCTACAATGAGCAGTTCTTC
>.|TRBV6-1|many|13|TRBJ1-2
CASSVEGGGGYTF
TGTGCCAGCAGTGTGGAGGGGGGCGGAGGCTACACCTTC
>.|TRBV20-1|many|13|TRBJ1-5
CSIIKGGRQPQHF
TGCAGTATTATAAAGGGGGGGCGGCAGCCCCAGCATTTT
>.|TRBV29-1|.|14|TRBJ2-5
CSARVPARGETQYF
TGCAGCGCCCGGGTGCCAGCGAGGGGAGAGACCCAGTACTTC
>.|TRBV7-6|many|14|TRBJ1-5
CASSLSETDQPQHF
TGTGCCAGCAGCTTGTCTGAAACTGATCAGCCCCAGCATTTT
>TRBD2|TRBV6-2/TRBV6-3|many|16|TRBJ2-5
CASSYSIRRGWETQYF
TGTGCCAGCAGTTACTCGATACGGCGGGGGTGGGAGACCCAGTACTTC
>.|TRBV28|many|17|TRBJ2-2
CASKFTQGGANTGELFF
TGTGCCAGCAAATTTACTCAGGGCGGGGCGAACACCGGGGAGCTGTTTTTT